These 19 T cell receptor beta chains were all obtained from the same sample, sequenced in a study of regulatory T cells in long-lasting Graves disease. For TCR beta, libraries came from iRepertoire HTBI primers and Arm-PCR of CDR3 regions. From the multiplex PCR reads, TCRdb called clonotypes with MiXCR, one entry per CDR3 protein. The repertoire has roughly 610,000 distinct CDR3 sequences, about 15% of them found once; the top ten carry more than 15%. Sample time point: newly diagnosed GD, antithyroid drugs for less than 3 months. Researchers made the TCR library from RNA that was extracted from PBMCs. Separately, the same data were catalogued under a study of T cells in Graves' hyperthyroidism and ophthalmopathy.

Sequencing was performed on peripheral blood mononuclear cells (PBMCs), taken at new diagnosis, from a patient treated with antithyroid drugs. These receptors originate from a woman aged 30 to 39 with Graves disease.

J is TRBJ1-4 and V is TRBV5-1; D is undetermined. The CDR3 covers 13 residues. Trimming removed 5 bases at V and 1 base at J, with 6 bases between. The V gene's germline CDR1 is SGHRS and CDR2 YFSETQ. The CDR3 loop is CASRGLTNEKLFF. In nucleotides, the CDR3 is TGCGCCAGCAGAGGGCTAACTAATGAAAAACTGTTTTTT.

J is TRBJ2-6 and V is TRBV19, with 8 bases lining up with TRBD2. Germline CDR1 and CDR2: LNHDA and SQIVND (reference sequence). The V segment lost 7 bases and the J segment 1 base; nucleotides outside the gene matches: 6. The CDR3 has 16 amino acids. CDR3 amino acids: CASTYGGGSGANVLTF. CDR3 nucleotide sequence: TGTGCCAGTACGTACGGGGGGGGGTCTGGGGCCAACGTCCTGACTTTC.

This clonotype was seen repeatedly, ten times or more. This chain connects TRBV7-3 to TRBJ1-1; D remains unclear. The CDR3 runs 14 residues. Trimming removed 5 bases at V and 4 bases at J, with 14 bases between. In germline, CDR1 is SGHTA, CDR2 FQGTGA. The CDR3 loop is CASSPGLLGTEAFF. The CDR3, as DNA: TGTGCCAGCAGCCCCGGACTCTTGGGCACTGAAGCTTTCTTT. Filled out from reference TRBV7-3 and TRBJ1-1, the complete variable domain reads GAGVSQTPSNKVTEKGKYVELRCDPISGHTALYWYRQSLGQGPEFLIYFQGTGAADDSGLPNDRFFAVRPEGSVSTLKIQRTERGDSAVYLCASSPGLLGTEAFFGQGTRLTVV.

There are many counts of this clonotype. The chain links TRBV2 to TRBJ2-1; 13 bases line up with TRBD2. Trimming took 7 bases from V and 5 from J; bases not matched to a gene: 2. Germline loops: CDR1 SNHLY, CDR2 FYNNEI. The CDR3 is 14 amino acids. The CDR3 sequence is CASTGLAGNNEQFF. The CDR3, as DNA: TGTGCCAGCACGGGACTAGCGGGGAACAATGAGCAGTTCTTC.

The table lists this clonotype with many counts. The chain is built from TRBV19 and TRBJ1-2, with a tentative D call TRBD1 (6 bases). Trimming pared 5 bases from V and 11 bases from J, leaving 15 bases between. The CDR3 extends over 12 amino acids. The germline CDR1 and CDR2 sequences are LNHDA and SQIVND (reference sequence). The CDR3 here is CASSSADSPYTF. The CDR3 nucleotides read TGTGCCAGTAGTTCAGCGGACAGTCCTTACACCTTC.

This clonotype was observed a few times. The rearrangement uses TRBV20-1 and TRBJ2-3, with D hard to call. Between the trimmed V and J ends, which lost 6 bases and 4 bases, there was a span of 14 bases. Germline CDR1 reads DFQATT; CDR2 reads SNEGSKA (reference sequence). This CDR3 is built from 13 residues. CDR3 bases: TGCAGTGCCGCACCCGGCAACTCAGATACGCAGTATTTT. Encoded protein: CSAAPGNSDTQYF.

This clonotype was detected ten times or more. This chain uses TRBV6-1 with TRBJ2-1; D ambiguous. Trimming cost V 7 bases and J 0 bases, with 10 bases left between them. CDR1 is MNHNS, CDR2 SASEGT, per germline. The CDR3 length is 14 residues. The CDR3 loop is CASNRVSSYNEQFF. The CDR3 DNA follows: TGTGCCAGCAATAGGGTGAGCTCCTACAATGAGCAGTTCTTC.

Points on this clonotype: A much larger clonotype is one base distant, so this may be a read error. The rearrangement joins TRBV12-3 or TRBV12-4 to TRBJ2-5; 9 nucleotides line up with TRBD2. J was trimmed by 11 bases and V by 6 bases; bases with no gene match: 25. The CDR3 consists of 18 residues. CDR3 protein: CASSQDGLAGPPYNEQYF. The CDR3 DNA reads TGTGCCAGCAGCCAAGATGGTCTAGCGGGGCCCCCCTACAATGAGCAGTACTTC.

A few counts support this clonotype. This chain joins TRBV3-1 and TRBJ2-7; tentative D call: TRBD2 (6 bases). This CDR3 has 14 residues. The germline gives CDR1 LGHDT, CDR2 YNNKEL (reference sequence). V shed 4 bases and J shed 0 bases, with 10 bases lying between them. CDR3 sequence reads: CASSPGTFSYEQYF. The CDR3 bases are TGTGCCAGCAGCCCCGGGACTTTCTCCTACGAGCAGTACTTC.

This clonotype appeared many times. V usage is TRBV7-3 and J usage is TRBJ2-3; unclear D gene. CDR1 and CDR2 (germline): SGHTA, FQGTGA. CDR3 length: 13 amino acids. Between the trimmed V and J ends, which lost 5 bases and 4 bases, there was a span of 10 bases. The DNA of the CDR3 is TGTGCCAGCAGCGAAGGGCTCGCAGATACGCAGTATTTT. This sequence encodes CASSEGLADTQYF.

The rearrangement uses TRBV19 and TRBJ2-5, with D unresolved. Germline values: CDR1 LNHDA, CDR2 SQIVND (reference sequence). V lost 4 bases and J 2 bases, leaving 8 bases between the germline ends. The CDR3 runs to 13 residues. This chain's CDR3 is CASSNWPQETQYF. The CDR3 nucleotides are TGTGCCAGTAGTAACTGGCCTCAAGAGACCCAGTACTTC.

The J gene is TRBJ2-5, the V gene TRBV12-3 or TRBV12-4; 7 bases fit TRBD1. V lost 7 bases, J lost 3 bases, and 5 bases stayed unmatched. The CDR3 runs 13 residues. CDR3 amino acids: CASTRDREETQYF. CDR3 coding DNA: TGTGCCAGCACCCGGGACAGAGAAGAGACCCAGTACTTC.

The chain links TRBV5-1 to TRBJ2-5, with 9 bases fitting TRBD1. V lost 0 bases and J lost 1; bases outside the gene matches: 4. CDR1 SGHRS and CDR2 YFSETQ come from the germline V gene. The CDR3 covers 16 residues. The CDR3 coding sequence is TGCGCCAGCAGCTTGGAACAGGGGGCGATCCAAGAGACCCAGTACTTC. It specifies CASSLEQGAIQETQYF.

The rearrangement uses TRBV18 and TRBJ2-5, with unresolved D. The germline V gene has CDR1 KGHSH and CDR2 LQKENI. Trimming cost V 3 bases and J 5 bases, with 10 bases left between them. The CDR3 has 13 residues. CDR3 nucleotides: TGTGCCAGCTCACCTACCGGAATGGAGACCCAGTACTTC. Its translation is CASSPTGMETQYF. Full variable domain (rest looked up from reference TRBV18 and TRBJ2-5): NAGVMQNPRHLVRRRGQEARLRCSPMKGHSHVYWYRQLPEEGLKFMVYLQKENIIDESGMPKERFSAEFPKEGPSILRIQQVVRGDSAAYFCASSPTGMETQYFGPGTRLLVL.

This clonotype was seen at least ten times. The chain has TRBV5-1 and TRBJ1-2; perhaps TRBD1 as D (5 bases). Trimming pared 0 bases from V and 4 bases from J, leaving 10 bases between. Germline V gives CDR1 SGHRS, CDR2 YFSETQ. This CDR3 comprises 14 residues. This chain's CDR3 is CASSLATGTYGYTF. In DNA, the CDR3 is TGCGCCAGCAGCTTGGCCACAGGAACCTATGGCTACACCTTC.

This clonotype was seen many times. The rearrangement links TRBV7-2 to TRBJ2-5, with 14 bases that match TRBD2. Germline CDR1 is SGHTA and CDR2 is FQGNSA. Trimming took 3 bases from V and 4 from J; bases not matched to a gene: 7. The CDR3 runs 17 residues. The CDR3 DNA reads TGTGCCAGCAGCTTTTATCAAGGACTAGCGGGGGGAGAGACCCAGTACTTC. This gives the protein CASSFYQGLAGGETQYF.

This clonotype was counted only a few times. This chain uses TRBV3-1 with TRBJ2-1; D unresolved. From germline, CDR1 is LGHDT and CDR2 YNNKEL (reference sequence). The length of the CDR3 is 15 residues. Trimming took off 4 bases at V and 3 bases at J, with 13 bases between the two ends. The CDR3 spells CASSPEPLNYNEQFF. DNA for the CDR3: TGTGCCAGCAGCCCGGAGCCCCTTAACTACAATGAGCAGTTCTTC.

This clonotype has a count of ten or more. This rearrangement joins TRBV25-1 to TRBJ1-6; no clear D gene. This CDR3 region has 13 residues. Trimming took off 3 bases at V and 10 bases at J, with 10 bases between the two ends. Germline CDR1 MGHDK, CDR2 SYGVNS. The CDR3 reads CASSERGRSPLHF. Here the CDR3 DNA reads TGTGCCAGCAGTGAGAGAGGGCGGTCACCCCTCCACTTT. The whole variable domain, remainder taken from reference TRBV25-1 and TRBJ1-6, is EADIYQTPRYLVIGTGKKITLECSQTMGHDKMYWYQQDPGMELHLIHYSYGVNSTEKGDLSSESTVSRIRTEHFPLTLESARPSHTSQYLCASSERGRSPLHFGNGTRLTVT.

This clonotype has a handful of counts. The gene calls are TRBV19 and TRBJ2-5, with D hard to call. Germline V CDR1 and CDR2: LNHDA, SQIVND (reference sequence). The CDR3 spans 12 residues. V shed 3 bases and J shed 2 bases, with 4 bases lying between them. The CDR3 DNA reads as TGTGCCAGTAGTATGGCTCAAGAGACCCAGTACTTC. Its translation is CASSMAQETQYF.